This T cell receptor (beta chain) was obtained from a study of spatial heterogeneity in lung cancer. Regarding the study as a whole: The appearance of ubiquitous expanded tumor TCRs in blood was greater at resection than follow-up.

The sample holds many counts of this clonotype. Its antigen is as yet unknown. As for time point: sample taken at primary tumor resection. Whole RNA came from tumor, nontumor lung or frozen PBMC and was sequenced without being sorted. CDR3 length: 14 amino acids. CDR1 and CDR2 from the germline V gene are MNHNS and SASEGT. V dropped 9 bases and J dropped 4; count of bases not matched to a gene: 6. Each TCR cDNA molecule carried a unique molecular identifier. TCRdb recomputed calls from the 5' RACE reads with MiXCR, one row per CDR3 protein. The profile shows about 17,000 distinct CDR3 sequences, about a fifth of them singletons.

V usage is TRBV6-1 and J usage is TRBJ1-2, with TRBD1 identical over 12 bases. This specimen was PBMCs, taken at surgery. The clonotype originates from a female donor with early-stage non-small cell lung cancer. The CDR3 region is CASSTGQGAYGYTF. CDR3 DNA: TGTGCCAGTTCCACGGGACAGGGGGCCTATGGCTACACCTTC.